This entry lists 19 T cell receptor beta chains sequenced from one sample in a study of beta chain features in type 1 diabetes. Of the isolated RNA, all was reverse transcribed, and so the sequenced material was expressed TCRB transcripts. Profiled with immunoSEQ multiplex PCR; TCRdb holds only in-frame clones, not every one. The sample holds hundreds of thousands of clones; roughly 12% are singletons and the top ten take under 0.02%. Material: naive CD4+ T cells from blood. The source of these receptors is a man younger than 35 in good health.

This chain links TRBV5-6 with TRBJ2-7, with D perhaps TRBD2 (6 bases). The germline V gene has CDR1 SGHDT and CDR2 YYEEEE. The CDR3 length is 14 residues. V was trimmed by 4 bases and J by 2 bases, leaving 13 bases between them. Written as DNA, the CDR3 is TGTGCCAGCAGCGGGGGACTCGCCCCCTACGAGCAGTACTTC. It specifies CASSGGLAPYEQYF.

The rearrangement uses TRBV19 and TRBJ2-5, with D possibly matching TRBD1 (6 bases). Trimming left V 3 bases short and J 2 bases short, with 19 bases between. The germline gives CDR1 LNHDA, CDR2 SQIVND (reference sequence). This CDR3 region has 17 residues. The CDR3 DNA follows: TGTGCCAGTAGTATTGGAGCCGGAACAGGGATACAAGAGACCCAGTACTTC. Translation: CASSIGAGTGIQETQYF.

This clone has a handful of counts. This chain connects TRBV30 to TRBJ1-5; D not certain. The CDR3 is 13 amino acids. Germline V lookup: CDR1 GTSNPN, CDR2 SVGIG (reference sequence). V shed 2 bases and J shed 3 bases, with 8 bases lying between them. CDR3 amino acids: CAWSRYNNQPQHF. CDR3 DNA: TGTGCCTGGAGTCGATACAACAATCAGCCCCAGCATTTT.

This chain links TRBV7-2 with TRBJ1-5, with D unresolved. The CDR3 has 14 amino acids. Germline CDR1 and CDR2: SGHTA and FQGNSA. V lost 4 bases and J lost 6, with 13 bases in between. CDR3 region: CASSSGSVGQPQHF. CDR3 nucleotide sequence: TGTGCCAGCAGCTCCGGCAGCGTGGGTCAGCCCCAGCATTTT.

This clone was counted only a few times. The chain employs TRBV4-3 and TRBJ2-7; D is undetermined. CDR1 is LGHNA, CDR2 YSLEER, per germline. Trimming pared 1 base from V and 2 bases from J, leaving 12 bases between. The CDR3 has 15 residues. In nucleotides, the CDR3 is TGCGCCAGCAGCCAAGTTCCAGGCCGTACCTACGAGCAGTACTTC. This codes for CASSQVPGRTYEQYF.

The gene calls are TRBV30 and TRBJ1-5; 7 bases line up with TRBD1. CDR1 is GTSNPN and CDR2 is SVGIG in the germline V gene (reference sequence). Losses at the gene ends were 0 bases for V and 7 bases for J; bases not matched to a gene: 3. The CDR3 is 13 residues long. CDR3 protein: CAWSVTGAQPQHF. For the CDR3, the DNA is TGTGCCTGGAGTGTAACAGGGGCGCAGCCCCAGCATTTT. The whole variable domain, filled in from reference TRBV30 and TRBJ1-5, reads SQTIHQWPATLVQPVGSPLSLECTVEGTSNPNLYWYRQAAGRGLQLLFYSVGIGQISSEVPQNLSASRPQDRQFILSSKKLLLSDSGFYLCAWSVTGAQPQHFGDGTRLSIL.

The chain employs TRBV7-9 and TRBJ2-7; the D is unclear. Trimming pared 2 bases from V and 1 base from J, leaving 6 bases between. Germline-derived CDR1 and CDR2 are SEHNR and FQNEAQ (reference sequence). This CDR3 is built from 13 residues. The CDR3 DNA reads TGTGCCAGCAGCTTATCCCGTTCCTACGAGCAGTACTTC. This encodes CASSLSRSYEQYF.

This clone was detected a few times. The chain uses TRBV18 and TRBJ2-5; 10 positions match TRBD2. Germline V gene sequence: CDR1 KGHSH, CDR2 LQKENI. V shed 4 bases, J shed 0 bases, and the junction held 5 bases outside the gene matches. The CDR3 runs to 16 residues. CDR3: CASSHTSGTYQETQYF. CDR3 coding DNA: TGTGCCAGCTCACACACTAGCGGGACTTACCAAGAGACCCAGTACTTC.

This sequence joins TRBV9 and TRBJ2-1; the D gene is possibly TRBD2 (6 bases). Germline V gene sequence: CDR1 SGDLS, CDR2 YYNGEE. V was trimmed by 4 bases and J by 0 bases, leaving 17 bases between them. This CDR3 region has 17 residues. In DNA, the CDR3 is TGTGCCAGCAGCCCAAGATCCCCCGGGAGCTCCTACAATGAGCAGTTCTTC. Amino acids: CASSPRSPGSSYNEQFF.

V is TRBV6-5 and J is TRBJ1-2, with 11 bases that match TRBD1. The CDR3 is 16 residues long. V lost 3 bases to trimming and J lost 5 bases; unmatched junction nucleotides: 8. Germline CDR1 and CDR2: MNHEY and SVGAGI. The CDR3 DNA sequence: TGTGCCAGCAGTTATAGTACCGGACAGGGGGCTTATGGCTACACCTTC. Translated, it gives CASSYSTGQGAYGYTF.

The chain employs TRBV28 and TRBJ1-1; 7 bases match TRBD1. J gave up 11 bases and V 6 bases, and 6 bases lay outside the gene matches. The CDR3 is 11 amino acids. Germline V gives CDR1 MDHEN, CDR2 SYDVKM. CDR3 sequence: CASRQGFGAFF. CDR3 sequence (DNA): TGTGCCAGCAGACAGGGGTTTGGGGCTTTCTTT.

This clone occurred a few times. This sequence joins TRBV18 and TRBJ2-7, with TRBD1 matching over 7 bases. V lost 3 bases to trimming and J lost 7 bases; unmatched junction nucleotides: 12. Germline V gene sequence: CDR1 KGHSH, CDR2 LQKENI. The CDR3 runs to 15 residues. This CDR3 reads CASSPMYAGGGEQYF. CDR3 nucleotides: TGTGCCAGCTCACCTATGTATGCAGGGGGTGGTGAGCAGTACTTC.

This clone showed up just a few times. The rearrangement links TRBV4-2 to TRBJ2-7; TRBD1 aligns across 10 bases. CDR1 LGHNA and CDR2 YNFKEQ come from the germline V gene. The junction had 4 bases not matched to a gene; V was cut back by 0 bases and J by 2 bases. This CDR3 comprises 16 residues. This CDR3 reads CASSQDFGTGAYEQYF. The DNA for the CDR3 is TGTGCCAGCAGCCAAGACTTTGGGACAGGGGCCTACGAGCAGTACTTC.

This clone was counted only a few times. This chain uses TRBV28 with TRBJ2-2; TRBD1 matches 10 bases. Germline CDR1 reads MDHEN; CDR2 reads SYDVKM. With V trimmed by 6 bases and J by 4 bases, 8 bases remained unmatched. The CDR3 is 16 amino acids. CDR3 DNA: TGTGCCAGCAGGCTCACCGGGACAGGGGTCACCGGGGAGCTGTTTTTT. This translates into CASRLTGTGVTGELFF.

The chain joins TRBV6-6 to TRBJ2-7; TRBD2 matches at 9 bases. Per germline, CDR1 MNHNY and CDR2 SVGAGI (reference sequence). The CDR3 has 13 residues. The ends lost 9 bases at V and 3 bases at J; junction bases unmatched: 6. CDR3 residues: CASQREANYEQYF. DNA for the CDR3: TGTGCCAGTCAGCGGGAGGCCAACTACGAGCAGTACTTC.

The rearrangement uses TRBV28 and TRBJ2-3, with 9 bases fitting TRBD2. V was pared by 3 bases and J by 3 bases, with 4 bases of the junction left unmatched. In germline, CDR1 is MDHEN, CDR2 SYDVKM. The CDR3 is made up of 15 amino acids. For the CDR3, the DNA is TGTGCCAGCAGTTTGGCGGGAGGGCCTACAGATACGCAGTATTTT. Protein sequence: CASSLAGGPTDTQYF.

This clone was recorded a few times. For the CDR3, the DNA is TGTGCCAGCAGCTTAAAGGGCAGGGATAGTGAAAAACTGTTTTTT. It specifies CASSLKGRDSEKLFF. The chain recombines TRBV7-2 with TRBJ1-4; possible D gene TRBD1, 5 bases. Per the germline V gene, CDR1 is SGHTA and CDR2 is FQGNSA. The ends were cut back, 2 bases at V and 7 bases at J, with 14 bases in the middle. The length of the CDR3 is 15 residues.

The chain carries TRBV28 and TRBJ2-7; D perhaps matches TRBD1 (5 bases). The CDR3 runs to 14 residues. Trimming shortened V by 8 bases and J by 7 bases, and 21 bases separated the two germline ends. Germline CDR1 MDHEN, CDR2 SYDVKM. The chain's CDR3 is CASAKAPPGWEQYF. CDR3 coding DNA: TGTGCCAGCGCTAAGGCTCCGCCAGGGTGGGAGCAGTACTTC.

The CDR3 region is CASSPLGLDLTYEQYF. The CDR3 region has the DNA TGTGCCAGCTCACCATTGGGACTGGACTTAACCTACGAGCAGTACTTC. The chain recombines TRBV18 with TRBJ2-7, with a possible D match to TRBD2 (6 bases). The length of the CDR3 is 16 residues. V lost 2 bases, J lost 2 bases, and 16 bases lay in between. In germline, CDR1 is KGHSH, CDR2 LQKENI.